This T cell receptor (beta chain) was recovered during a study of control samples from healthy donors and cancer patients. TCRdb's copy holds only in-frame clones and misses some; the assay was immunoSEQ multiplex PCR. The data contain 130,000 or so clones, under 95% of them seen just once; the ten biggest clones take up around 7.3%. Germline loops: CDR1 SQVTM, CDR2 ANQGSEA. The junction had 3 bases not matched to a gene; V was cut back by 7 bases and J by 1 base. The CDR3 is 12 amino acids. The specimen sequenced was blood. The clonotype was recovered from a young man in good health. The chain is built from TRBV29-1 and TRBJ1-1; TRBD1 aligns across 7 bases. CDR3 sequence: CSAGTANTEAFF. The CDR3 coding sequence is TGCAGCGCGGGGACAGCGAACACTGAAGCTTTCTTT.